One and the same sample provided the 29 T cell receptor beta chains below, sequenced in a study of blood T cell repertoires in COVID-19 (dated by TCRdb to 2020 to 2022). Library construction relied on the immunoSEQ multiplex PCR assay. In its TCRdb copy, this immuneACCESS table keeps in-frame sequences only and misses some clones. Where compared with another copy, unresolved V genes explain less than half of these, and the others have no known cause. This sample holds approximately 100,000 clones; more than 80% were observed only once. Of the sample, around 1.1% falls within the top ten clones. Material for sequencing was peripheral blood. These receptors originate from a human donor in a cohort sampled during active COVID-19.

This rearrangement joins TRBV18 to TRBJ1-1; 7 nucleotides align to TRBD1. V lost 6 bases and J lost 1; bases outside the gene matches: 11. CDR1 is KGHSH, CDR2 LQKENI, per germline. The CDR3 sequence is 16 residues long. The CDR3 coding sequence is TGTGCCAGCTCCCCTCAACAGGGGTTCGGGAACACTGAAGCTTTCTTT. The encoded protein is CASSPQQGFGNTEAFF.

This chain connects TRBV7-3 to TRBJ2-1, with TRBD1 matching over 9 bases. The CDR3 is 14 amino acids. Germline CDR1 SGHTA, CDR2 FQGTGA. V shed 5 bases and J 6 bases; nucleotides not matched to a gene: 5. The CDR3 nucleotides read TGTGCCAGCAGCCCCGGGACAGGGATCAATGAGCAGTTCTTC. It specifies CASSPGTGINEQFF.

V and J are TRBV18 and TRBJ2-3; D possibly corresponds to TRBD1 (6 bases). The germline V gene encodes CDR1 KGHSH and CDR2 LQKENI. CDR3 length equals 12 residues. V was pared by 6 bases and J by 6 bases, with 10 bases between. The CDR3: CASSPGADTQYF. CDR3 DNA: TGTGCCAGCTCTCCAGGGGCCGATACGCAGTATTTT.

As DNA, the CDR3 is TGTGCCAGCAGCCGAGGGGGCGTCGAGGGCTACACCTTC. Protein: CASSRGGVEGYTF. The V gene is TRBV9, the J gene TRBJ1-2; TRBD1 matches at 7 bases. V lost 4 bases and J lost 8; bases outside the gene matches: 8. Germline V gene sequence: CDR1 SGDLS, CDR2 YYNGEE. The CDR3 spans 13 residues.

V and J are TRBV5-5 and TRBJ1-3, with TRBD1 as a possible D gene (6 bases). The CDR3 extends over 14 amino acids. With 4 bases removed from V and 0 bases from J, the gap between germline ends came to 8 bases. Looked up from germline, CDR1 is SGHKS and CDR2 is YYEKEE (reference sequence). The CDR3 here is CASSAQGSGNTIYF. The CDR3 region has the DNA TGTGCCAGCAGCGCACAGGGCTCTGGAAACACCATATATTTT.

This clone appeared once. The chain recombines TRBV28 with TRBJ1-1; D remains unclear. Trimming stripped 5 bases from V and 3 bases from J, with 16 bases between. CDR1 is MDHEN, CDR2 SYDVKM, per germline. This CDR3 is 15 amino acids long. The chain's CDR3 is CASSEPGEADTEAFF. CDR3 sequence (DNA): TGTGCCAGCAGTGAGCCCGGGGAGGCGGACACTGAAGCTTTCTTT. The whole variable domain, filled in from reference TRBV28 and TRBJ1-1, reads DVKVTQSSRYLVKRTGEKVFLECVQDMDHENMFWYRQDPGLGLRLIYFSYDVKMKEKGDIPEGYSVSREKKERFSLILESASTNQTSMYLCASSEPGEADTEAFFGQGTRLTVV.

The chain links TRBV10-1 to TRBJ1-1; 7 positions match TRBD1. Germline assignment: CDR1 WNHNN and CDR2 SYGVQD (reference sequence). With 2 bases clipped from V and 11 bases from J, the junction kept 14 bases outside the gene matches. This CDR3 spans 15 amino acids. CDR3 coding DNA: TGCGCCAGCAGTGAGAGAGTGGACAGGACCTTTTTGGCTTTCTTT. It is translated as CASSERVDRTFLAFF.

The V gene is TRBV5-1, the J gene TRBJ2-3, with D perhaps TRBD2 (6 bases). Germline V lookup: CDR1 SGHRS, CDR2 YFSETQ. The CDR3 is 14 residues long. V dropped 7 bases and J dropped 5 bases, with 17 bases sitting between them. The CDR3 here is CASWVGGSEDTQYF. The CDR3 DNA follows: TGCGCCAGCTGGGTAGGAGGGTCCGAAGATACGCAGTATTTT.

The V call is TRBV2, the J call TRBJ2-2, with 11 positions matching TRBD2. The CDR3 contains 18 residues. J was trimmed by 5 bases and V by 0 bases; bases with no gene match: 8. Germline values: CDR1 SNHLY, CDR2 FYNNEI. Here the CDR3 DNA reads TGTGCCAGCAGTGAAGCGCTAGCGGGAGGACTAGGGACCGGGGAGCTGTTTTTT. It yields the protein CASSEALAGGLGTGELFF.

In this sample, this clone turned up once. The chain is built from TRBV19 and TRBJ2-2; D is unresolved. Germline lookup yields CDR1 LNHDA and CDR2 SQIVND (reference sequence). Trimming shortened V by 4 bases and J by 0 bases, and 15 bases separated the two germline ends. This CDR3 comprises 17 residues. The CDR3 protein is CASSTYLTASNTGELFF. DNA of the CDR3: TGTGCCAGTAGTACCTACCTTACCGCCTCGAACACCGGGGAGCTGTTTTTT.

This clone has only a few counts. The V and J genes are TRBV4-2 and TRBJ2-1, with TRBD2 matching 11 bases. The CDR3 runs to 16 residues. Germline V gene sequence: CDR1 LGHNA, CDR2 YNFKEQ. Germline trimming cut 3 bases from V and 7 bases from J; bases unmatched to any gene: 8. CDR3 loop: CASSQVAGGLTNEQFF. The CDR3 region has the DNA TGTGCCAGCAGCCAGGTAGCGGGGGGGCTCACGAATGAGCAGTTCTTC.

V and J are TRBV18 and TRBJ1-1, with 9 bases aligning to TRBD1. J gave up 0 bases and V 3 bases, and 11 bases lay outside the gene matches. The CDR3 length is 18 residues. Germline assignment: CDR1 KGHSH and CDR2 LQKENI. The CDR3: CASSPLRGQGSMNTEAFF. The DNA for the CDR3 is TGTGCCAGCTCACCTTTGCGAGGACAGGGGAGTATGAACACTGAAGCTTTCTTT. Using reference TRBV18 and TRBJ1-1 for the parts outside the CDR3, the full variable domain is NAGVMQNPRHLVRRRGQEARLRCSPMKGHSHVYWYRQLPEEGLKFMVYLQKENIIDESGMPKERFSAEFPKEGPSILRIQQVVRGDSAAYFCASSPLRGQGSMNTEAFFGQGTRLTVV.

This clone was recorded a few times. The CDR3 nucleotides are TGTGCCAGCAGCTTTTCGGAGTTTTCCACCGGGGAGCTGTTTTTT. Protein sequence: CASSFSEFSTGELFF. The V and J genes are TRBV7-9 and TRBJ2-2; D remains unclear. This CDR3 has 15 amino acids. Germline V gives CDR1 SEHNR, CDR2 FQNEAQ (reference sequence). The V end lost 3 bases, the J end lost 4 bases, and 12 bases lay between the germline ends.

This chain joins TRBV7-9 and TRBJ2-3, with D uncertain. The CDR3 length is 15 residues. The germline CDR1 and CDR2 sequences are SEHNR and FQNEAQ (reference sequence). V shed 0 bases and J shed 3 bases, with 10 bases lying between them. CDR3 region: CASSLANALTDTQYF. In DNA, the CDR3 is TGTGCCAGCAGCTTAGCTAACGCACTAACAGATACGCAGTATTTT.

As to this clone: The conserved closing phenylalanine or tryptophan is absent in this CDR3, likely reflecting a read error. The limits of the CDR3 on the DNA are not certain, so only TCRdb's listed CDR3 is given. The chain uses TRBV28 and TRBJ1-2. The CDR3 spans 11 amino acids, including both terminal residues. Germline V CDR1 and CDR2: MDHEN, SYDVKM. The CDR3 region is CASSQGGRGAI.

This rearrangement joins TRBV19 to TRBJ1-3; D unresolved. Per the germline V gene, CDR1 is LNHDA and CDR2 is SQIVND (reference sequence). Trimming removed 1 base from V and 1 base from J, with 14 bases in between. This CDR3 has 17 amino acids. The CDR3 DNA reads as TGTGCCAGTAGTATAGGGACTACGGCGGAATCTGGAAACACCATATATTTT. This codes for CASSIGTTAESGNTIYF.

This clone was seen just once. This chain uses TRBV9 with TRBJ1-5; no reliable D call. Trimming removed 4 bases at V and 6 bases at J, with 23 bases between. Germline V lookup: CDR1 SGDLS, CDR2 YYNGEE. This CDR3 comprises 17 residues. The DNA of the CDR3 is TGTGCCAGCAGCCCCCTACCGGAGCCCCTCCCGGGTCAGCCCCAGCATTTT. The encoded protein is CASSPLPEPLPGQPQHF.

V gene TRBV5-5 combines with J gene TRBJ1-2; a possible D gene is TRBD1 (6 bases). Trimming pared 4 bases from V and 7 bases from J, leaving 17 bases between. This CDR3 spans 14 amino acids. The germline V gene has CDR1 SGHKS and CDR2 YYEKEE (reference sequence). In nucleotides, the CDR3 is TGTGCCAGCAGCCCCGCTGGGGGGGGCGGTGGCTACACCTTC. This gives the protein CASSPAGGGGGYTF.

This chain connects TRBV6-7 to TRBJ2-1; D unresolved. TRBV6-7 is identified as an open reading frame with a role that is uncertain. V lost 6 bases and J 3 bases, leaving 6 bases between the germline ends. CDR3 length equals 12 residues. CDR3 region: CASRINYNEQFF. In nucleotides, the CDR3 is TGTGCCAGCAGAATCAACTACAATGAGCAGTTCTTC.

This clone has just a few counts. This chain uses TRBV5-1 with TRBJ2-7; TRBD2 might be the D (6 bases). CDR1 and CDR2 (germline): SGHRS, YFSETQ. V lost 4 bases and J lost 3, with 14 bases in between. The CDR3 totals 14 residues. The CDR3: CASSTGTAIYEQYF. The CDR3 DNA reads as TGCGCCAGCAGCACCGGGACTGCTATCTACGAGCAGTACTTC.

The chain carries TRBV28 and TRBJ2-1; 11 bases are shared with TRBD1. V lost 6 bases, J lost 7 bases, and 8 bases stayed unmatched. Germline values: CDR1 MDHEN, CDR2 SYDVKM. The CDR3 is 15 amino acids. This CDR3 reads CASSQGQGAFNEQFF. The CDR3 DNA sequence: TGTGCCAGCAGCCAAGGACAGGGGGCCTTTAATGAGCAGTTCTTC.

V is TRBV19 and J is TRBJ2-1, with TRBD2 matching over 9 bases. The CDR3 has 16 amino acids. J gave up 1 base and V 5 bases, and 6 bases lay outside the gene matches. Germline values: CDR1 LNHDA, CDR2 SQIVND (reference sequence). The CDR3 loop is CASSVGGRGSYNEQFF. The CDR3 DNA is TGTGCCAGTAGTGTGGGCGGGAGGGGATCCTACAATGAGCAGTTCTTC. Variable domain in full (rest from reference TRBV19 and TRBJ2-1): DGGITQSPKYLFRKEGQNVTLSCEQNLNHDAMYWYRQDPGQGLRLIYYSQIVNDFQKGDIAEGYSVSREKKESFPLTVTSAQKNPTAFYLCASSVGGRGSYNEQFFGPGTRLTVL.

As concerns this clone: The junction and the germline gene differ at one end; a read error may be behind it. The genes are TRBV4-2 and TRBJ2-1; weak D call: TRBD2 (5 bases). Germline V CDR1 and CDR2: LGHNA, YNFKEQ. This CDR3 is built from 12 residues. This CDR3 reads CASSPTRPRRVF. In DNA, the CDR3 is TGTGCCAGCAGCCCCACTCGGCCCCGGCGGGTCTTC.

The chain is built from TRBV18 and TRBJ2-3; 9 bases fit TRBD2. The CDR3 is 16 amino acids. Trimming took 2 bases from V and 0 from J; bases not matched to a gene: 3. The V gene's germline CDR1 is KGHSH and CDR2 LQKENI. Here the CDR3 DNA reads TGTGCCAGCTCACCAAGAACTAGCGGGAGCACAGATACGCAGTATTTT. Translation: CASSPRTSGSTDTQYF.

A single count supports this clone. The V and J genes are TRBV9 and TRBJ2-3, with 12 positions matching TRBD1. From germline, CDR1 is SGDLS and CDR2 YYNGEE. The CDR3 loop spans 16 amino acids. Unmatched junction bases numbered 2, after V lost 0 bases and J lost 3 bases. DNA for the CDR3: TGTGCCAGCAGCGTAGGGGACAGGGGGCTGACAGATACGCAGTATTTT. Translation gives CASSVGDRGLTDTQYF.

The sample holds a few counts of this clone. J is TRBJ1-2 and V is TRBV5-4, with 10 nucleotides matching TRBD1. The V segment lost 0 bases and the J segment 6 bases; nucleotides outside the gene matches: 8. The CDR3 spans 16 residues. Germline CDR1 reads SGHNT; CDR2 reads YYREEE (reference sequence). CDR3 loop: CASSLVDPGTGDGYTF. Written as DNA, the CDR3 is TGTGCCAGCAGCTTGGTGGATCCCGGGACAGGGGATGGCTACACCTTC. The variable domain in full, with the rest retrieved from reference TRBV5-4 and TRBJ1-2, is ETGVTQSPTHLIKTRGQQVTLRCSSQSGHNTVSWYQQALGQGPQFIFQYYREEENGRGNFPPRFSGLQFPNYSSELNVNALELDDSALYLCASSLVDPGTGDGYTFGSGTRLTVV.

The genes are TRBV6-1 and TRBJ1-1, with D maybe TRBD1 (5 bases). The germline V gene encodes CDR1 MNHNS and CDR2 SASEGT. V shed 0 bases and J shed 5 bases, with 13 bases lying between them. CDR3 length: 15 amino acids. The CDR3 DNA reads TGTGCCAGCAGTGAAGCGGCAGGTAGGGGTACTGAAGCTTTCTTT. Protein: CASSEAAGRGTEAFF.

The rearrangement links TRBV5-1 to TRBJ2-5; D gene ambiguous. Trimming took 4 bases from V and 3 from J, leaving 19 bases between them. This CDR3 is built from 16 residues. Germline CDR1 SGHRS, CDR2 YFSETQ. The CDR3: CASSIGAQPAKETQYF. In nucleotides, the CDR3 is TGCGCCAGCAGCATCGGAGCACAACCCGCCAAAGAGACCCAGTACTTC.

The gene calls are TRBV11-2 and TRBJ1-5, with D possibly being TRBD1 (5 bases). CDR3 length equals 13 residues. V was pared by 5 bases and J by 4 bases, with 9 bases between. From germline, CDR1 is SGHAT and CDR2 FQNNGV. Here the CDR3 reads CASSRGGNQPQHF. The CDR3 DNA reads as TGTGCCAGCAGCCGGGGGGGGAATCAGCCCCAGCATTTT.